The clone carrying this TCR beta chain was seen a handful of times. The V and J ends lost 3 bases and 4 bases, in that order; junction bases with no gene match: 5. This CDR3 comprises 15 residues. Germline lookup yields CDR1 SGDLS and CDR2 YYNGEE. The data stem from a study of T-cell memory formation after mild COVID-19. Across the whole study: Clustering of TCRs was largely donor specific.

From 5'RACE with constant-segment primers came TCR alpha and TCR beta cDNA libraries that carried sample barcodes and UMIs. Via MiXCR, TCRdb re-called the 5' RACE reads, giving one row per CDR3 protein. Seen here are about 60,000 distinct CDR3 sequences, 10% to 15% observed once, and the top ten hold around 25%. Sequencing input: PBMCs or a T cell subset sorted from them (not recorded which). The chain combines TRBV9 with TRBJ2-3; TRBD2 aligns across 10 bases. This sequence originates from a man between 18 and 29 years old who had mild COVID-19 (a few samples of this study predate the infection). Cell type and time point are not known. The CDR3 is CASSASGGSADTQYF. The CDR3 DNA sequence: TGTGCCAGCAGCGCTAGCGGGGGATCTGCAGATACGCAGTATTTT. The full variable domain, completed using reference TRBV9 and TRBJ2-3, is DSGVTQTPKHLITATGQRVTLRCSPRSGDLSVYWYQQSLDQGLQFLIQYYNGEERAKGNILERFSAQQFPDLHSELNLSSLELGDSALYFCASSASGGSADTQYFGPGTRLTVL.